A selection of T cell receptor beta chains follows, all from one sample in a study of blood T cell repertoires in COVID-19. Clones were read by immunoSEQ multiplex PCR, and TCRdb kept only the in-frame ones, dropping some. The repertoire includes 130,000 to 150,000 clones, roughly 81% of them detected once, and approximately 9.2% sits in the top ten. Sequencing input: peripheral blood. Receptors were obtained from a human donor with acute or convalescent COVID-19. The donor label of this sample is uncertain. CDR3s include the opening cysteine and the closing phenylalanine or tryptophan. The D gene is left open where the match is weak. Some rows mark clone size as missing; the rest say once, few, many or name a class of expanded clone.

v_call	j_call	clone_size	d_call	cdr3_nt	cdr3_aa
TRBV5-1	TRBJ2-5	.	TRBD2	TGCGCCAGCAGCACCGGGACTAGCGGGGGGGCCATCGAGACCCAGTACTTC	CASSTGTSGGAIETQYF
TRBV7-9	TRBJ2-2	.	.	TGTGCCAGCAGCCCAGAAAACACCGGGGAGCTGTTTTTT	CASSPENTGELFF
TRBV2	TRBJ1-5	.	TRBD1	TGTGCCAGCAGCGCCTCCGGGACAGGGCTCAATCAGCCCCAGCATTTT	CASSASGTGLNQPQHF
TRBV10-3	TRBJ2-1	.	TRBD2	TGTGCCATCAGTGAAGCTAGCGGGGTAGCCTACAATGAGCAGTTCTTC	CAISEASGVAYNEQFF
TRBV5-1	TRBJ1-2	.	.	TGCGCCAGCAGCTTGGACTCGACAGCGGGGGGCTACACCTTC	CASSLDSTAGGYTF
TRBV21-1	TRBJ2-1	.	.	TGTGCCAGCCCCGAGGGGAGGGCAGGGTGCCAGAGGTGGCAGTTCTTC	CASPEGRAGCQRWQFF
TRBV5-6	TRBJ2-3	.	TRBD2	TGTGCCAGCAGCTTTTTAGCGGGGGCCAGGGATACGCAGTATTTT	CASSFLAGARDTQYF
TRBV4-2	TRBJ1-1	many	.	TGTGCCAGCAGCCAAGATTCTTCCCAAGCTTTCTTT	CASSQDSSQAFF
TRBV7-6	TRBJ1-2	.	TRBD1	TGTGCCAGCAGCTTAGGACAGGGCGACTATGGCTACACCTTC	CASSLGQGDYGYTF
TRBV12-3/TRBV12-4	TRBJ1-3	.	.	TGTGCCAGCAGCCTACTTAGAAACACCATATATTTT	CASSLLRNTIYF
TRBV19	TRBJ2-2	few	TRBD1	TGTGCCAGTAGTTCGGACAGGTTCACCGGGGAGCTGTTTTTT	CASSSDRFTGELFF
TRBV5-1	TRBJ1-4	once	TRBD1	TGCGCCAGCAGCTTTGGGGACAGGGAAGCTAATGAAAAACTGTTTTTT	CASSFGDREANEKLFF
TRBV21-1	TRBJ1-5	.	.	TGTGCCGGGGGGACCGATAGCAATCAGCCCCAGCATTTT	CAGGTDSNQPQHF
TRBV7-6	TRBJ1-1	.	TRBD1	TGTGCCAGCAGCCAGGGACAGGGGGAGTGGGACACTGAAGCTTTCTTT	CASSQGQGEWDTEAFF
TRBV19	TRBJ1-6	.	TRBD1	TGTGCCACTTCTCGGGACAGGGGTTATTCACCCCTCCACTTT	CATSRDRGYSPLHF
TRBV18	TRBJ1-6	.	.	TGTGCCAGCTCACCTGGACAGAGTGGTAATTCACCCCTCCACTTT	CASSPGQSGNSPLHF
TRBV7-9	TRBJ1-2	.	.	TGTGCCAGCAGCTTAGCGAAGGGGAAAGGCTACACCTTC	CASSLAKGKGYTF
TRBV7-9	TRBJ1-1	.	.	TGTGCCAGCAGCTTATCGGCAGGGAGGGGGACTGAAGCTTTCTTT	CASSLSAGRGTEAFF
TRBV6-2/TRBV6-3	TRBJ1-5	.	.	TGTGCCAGCAGTTACTCCCCGGCGAGGAAACAGCCCCAGCATTTT	CASSYSPARKQPQHF
TRBV15	TRBJ1-1	.	.	TGTGCCACCAGCAGAGATTATCAGGGCAGCACTGAAGCTTTCTTT	CATSRDYQGSTEAFF
TRBV24-1	TRBJ1-1	.	.	TGTGCCACCAGTGATACTGACAGGACTGAAGCTTTCTTT	CATSDTDRTEAFF
TRBV19	TRBJ2-2	.	TRBD1	TGTGCCAGTAGTACCCTCGGGACAGCGAACACCGGGGAGCTGTTTTTT	CASSTLGTANTGELFF
TRBV3-1/TRBV3-2	TRBJ2-1	.	TRBD1	TGTGCCAGCAGACCCACAGGGGGTTCCTACAATGAGCAGTTCTTC	CASRPTGGSYNEQFF
TRBV24-1	TRBJ1-5	once	TRBD1	TGTGCCACCAGTGATTCGAGACAGGGAAACCCGCCCCAGCATTTT	CATSDSRQGNPPQHF
TRBV3-1/TRBV3-2	TRBJ2-5	many	TRBD2	TGTGCCAGCAGCCGCGCAGGGCTAGCGGGCCTTCACTGGAAAGAGACCCAGTACTTC	CASSRAGLAGLHWKETQYF
TRBV6-2/TRBV6-3	TRBJ1-5	many	.	TGTGCCAGCAGCTATCAGGGTGATCAGCCCCAGCATTTT	CASSYQGDQPQHF
TRBV2	TRBJ2-6	.	.	TGTGCCAGCTACAGACCCCTCTCTGGGGCCAACGTCCTGACTTTC	CASYRPLSGANVLTF
TRBV9	TRBJ1-3	.	.	TGTGCCAGCAGCGCCTCAGTCAGGGCGGTCTCTGGAAACACCATATATTTT	CASSASVRAVSGNTIYF
TRBV5-4	TRBJ1-6	.	TRBD1	TGTGCCAGCAGCAAGGGACAGGGGACTTCACCCCTCCACTTT	CASSKGQGTSPLHF
TRBV6-1	TRBJ1-5	.	.	TGTGCCAGCAGTGAAAAACGGGGGGTCAGCAATCAGCCCCAGCATTTT	CASSEKRGVSNQPQHF
TRBV5-1	TRBJ1-6	.	.	TGCGCCAGCAGCTTGGAGGGTCGGGGTAATTCACCCCTCCACTTT	CASSLEGRGNSPLHF
TRBV13	TRBJ1-2	few	TRBD1	TGTGCCAGCAGCCGAGGGGGACAGGGGGCTTCTAACTATGGCTACACCTTC	CASSRGGQGASNYGYTF
TRBV19	TRBJ1-5	.	TRBD1	TGTGCCAGTAGTCCGACAGGGGGCAGTAGCAATCAGCCCCAGCATTTT	CASSPTGGSSNQPQHF
TRBV5-1	TRBJ1-5	once	TRBD1	TGCGCCAGCAGCTGGGACAGCCCCAATCAGCCCCAGCATTTT	CASSWDSPNQPQHF
TRBV29-1	TRBJ1-4	once	TRBD1	TGCAGCGTGGGACAGGGGGCGGGAAAACTGTTTTTT	CSVGQGAGKLFF
TRBV5-1	TRBJ2-5	.	TRBD1	TGCGCCAGCACCCTGGGACAGGGGAAAGAGACCCAGTACTTC	CASTLGQGKETQYF
TRBV2	TRBJ2-4	.	TRBD2	TGTGCCAGCAGTCCAGCGGGGGAAAACATTCAGTACTTC	CASSPAGENIQYF
TRBV9	TRBJ1-1	.	.	TGTGCCAGCAGCGTAGGGACAGACAACACTGAAGCTTTCTTT	CASSVGTDNTEAFF
TRBV2	TRBJ1-6	.	.	TGTGCCAGCAGGGGCGAGCTTAATTCACCCCTCCACTTT	CASRGELNSPLHF
TRBV3-1/TRBV3-2	TRBJ2-2	.	.	TGTGCCAGCAGCCAGGCAGGGGCCGGGGAGCTGTTTTTT	CASSQAGAGELFF
TRBV5-6	TRBJ1-1	.	TRBD1	TGTGCCAGCAGTTCTCGACAGGGGGGGACTGAAGCTTTCTTT	CASSSRQGGTEAFF
TRBV19	TRBJ1-6	.	.	TGTGCCAGTAGTTGGCAGGGTAATAATTCACCCCTCCACTTT	CASSWQGNNSPLHF
TRBV27	TRBJ2-1	.	.	TGTGCCAGCAGTCCCTGGGGCGCCCGCTCCTACAATGAGCAGTTCTTC	CASSPWGARSYNEQFF
TRBV4-1	TRBJ1-2	.	.	TGCGCCAGCAGCCAGTCCCCCGTTATGGGCCCCTTCTATGGCTACACCTTC	CASSQSPVMGPFYGYTF
TRBV18	TRBJ1-2	.	TRBD1	TGTGCCAGCTCACCCCCGGGACAGGGGGCGGAGGGCTACACCTTC	CASSPPGQGAEGYTF
TRBV7-3	TRBJ2-1	.	.	TGTGCCAGCAGCTCACCCCCCGGGGAGGAGCAGTTCTTC	CASSSPPGEEQFF
TRBV6-5	TRBJ1-6	.	TRBD1	TGTGCCAGCAGTTACGCGACAGGGGGCAGATCACCCCTCCACTTT	CASSYATGGRSPLHF